This T cell receptor (beta chain) emerged from a study of shared clonotypes between healthy human individuals. Study-wide context: Researchers drew samples from two women and a few men aged 18 to 49.

Worth noting for this clone: Its antigen is unknown.

Overall study findings and caveats: Only a few donors were included, so the genetic and exposure-history diversity represented was limited.

TCRdb's copy holds only in-frame clones and misses some; the assay was immunoSEQ multiplex PCR. In the table there are roughly 500,000 clones, roughly three quarters of which are singletons. Unmatched junction bases numbered 10, after V lost 6 bases and J lost 5 bases. There are 15 residues in the CDR3. The germline V gene has CDR1 SGHAT and CDR2 FQNNGV. The clonotype was recovered from a woman aged 40 to 50 in good health. Some clones in this sample may be carry-over from other donors' samples. The rearrangement links TRBV11-2 to TRBJ2-7; 10 bases are a match to TRBD2. What was sequenced was PBMCs. The CDR3 reads CASSSALAGVHEQYF. The CDR3 DNA sequence: TGTGCCAGCAGTTCGGCTCTAGCGGGAGTCCACGAGCAGTACTTC.